The sequence of this TCR beta chain was determined in a study of T cell responses to AZD1222 COVID-19 vaccine. Study summary: Second doses that came at about 4 or about 12 weeks were put together. Findings and limits, study-wide: When two AZD1222 doses had been given, Spike-specific TCR breadth and depth rose. Among AZD1222 vaccinees, only six or seven were seropositive at baseline. Donors skewed white British and female; clonal diversity was possibly underestimated.

The table came from immunoSEQ multiplex PCR; TCRdb's copy has only in-frame clones and leaves some out. The table has around 150,000 clones, 90% seen once. Trimming cost V 1 base and J 1 base, with 7 bases left between them. The CDR3 is 14 residues long. The V gene's germline CDR1 is SGHAT and CDR2 FQDESV (reference sequence). On this clone: No antigen is known for it.

The material sequenced was peripheral blood, taken on day 0 of AZD1222 vaccination. The receptor comes from an adult in good health. The chain is built from TRBV11-1 and TRBJ2-5; possible D gene TRBD1, 5 bases. CDR3 residues: CASSLERGQETQYF. CDR3 sequence (DNA): TGTGCCAGCAGCTTAGAAAGGGGCCAAGAGACCCAGTACTTC.